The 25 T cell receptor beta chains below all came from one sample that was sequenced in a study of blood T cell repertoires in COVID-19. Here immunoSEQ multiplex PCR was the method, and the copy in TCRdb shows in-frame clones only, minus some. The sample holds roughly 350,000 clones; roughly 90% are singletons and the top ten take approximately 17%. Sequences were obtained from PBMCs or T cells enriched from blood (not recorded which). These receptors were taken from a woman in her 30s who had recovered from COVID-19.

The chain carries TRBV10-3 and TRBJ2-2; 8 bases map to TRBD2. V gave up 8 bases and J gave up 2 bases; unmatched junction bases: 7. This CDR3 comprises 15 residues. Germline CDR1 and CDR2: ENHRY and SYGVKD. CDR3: CAIPRLAGNTGELFF. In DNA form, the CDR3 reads TGTGCCATCCCCCGGTTAGCGGGAAACACCGGGGAGCTGTTTTTT.

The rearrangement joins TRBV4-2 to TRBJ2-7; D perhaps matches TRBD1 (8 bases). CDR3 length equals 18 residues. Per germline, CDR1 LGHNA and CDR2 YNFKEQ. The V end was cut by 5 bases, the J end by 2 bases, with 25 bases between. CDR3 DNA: TGTGCCAGCAGCACTACACAGGGGGGGAGTTATAGGACCTACGAGCAGTACTTC. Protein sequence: CASSTTQGGSYRTYEQYF.

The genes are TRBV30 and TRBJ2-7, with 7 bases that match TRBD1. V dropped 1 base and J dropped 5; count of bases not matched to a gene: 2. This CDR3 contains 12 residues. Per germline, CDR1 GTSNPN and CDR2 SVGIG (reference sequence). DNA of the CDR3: TGTGCCTGGAGTGGACAGGGCCACGAGCAGTACTTC. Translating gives CAWSGQGHEQYF.

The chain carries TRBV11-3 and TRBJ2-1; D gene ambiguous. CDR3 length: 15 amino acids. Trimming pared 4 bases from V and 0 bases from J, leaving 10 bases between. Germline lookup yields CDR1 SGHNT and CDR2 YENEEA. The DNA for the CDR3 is TGTGCCAGCAGCTCCCCTTGGAGCTCCTACAATGAGCAGTTCTTC. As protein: CASSSPWSSYNEQFF.

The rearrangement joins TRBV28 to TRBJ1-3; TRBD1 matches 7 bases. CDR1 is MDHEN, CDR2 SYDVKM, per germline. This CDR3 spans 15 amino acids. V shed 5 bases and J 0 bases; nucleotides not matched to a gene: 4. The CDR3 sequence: CASSRAGGSGNTIYF. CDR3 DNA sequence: TGTGCCAGCAGTCGCGCAGGGGGCTCTGGAAACACCATATATTTT.

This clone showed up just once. CDR3 sequence (DNA): TGTGCCAGTAGCGTCGGGGGACTCCAAGAGACCCAGTACTTC. Translated: CASSVGGLQETQYF. V gene TRBV19 combines with J gene TRBJ2-5, with D perhaps matching TRBD2 (6 bases). This CDR3 has 14 amino acids. CDR1 and CDR2 (germline): LNHDA, SQIVND (reference sequence). V lost 6 bases and J 1 base, leaving 12 bases between the germline ends.

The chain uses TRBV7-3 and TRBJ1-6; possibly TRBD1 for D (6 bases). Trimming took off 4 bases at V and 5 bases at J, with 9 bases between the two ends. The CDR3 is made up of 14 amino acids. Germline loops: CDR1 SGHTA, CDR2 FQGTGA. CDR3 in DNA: TGTGCCAGCAGCTCCGGACAGAATAATTCACCCCTCCACTTT. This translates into CASSSGQNNSPLHF.

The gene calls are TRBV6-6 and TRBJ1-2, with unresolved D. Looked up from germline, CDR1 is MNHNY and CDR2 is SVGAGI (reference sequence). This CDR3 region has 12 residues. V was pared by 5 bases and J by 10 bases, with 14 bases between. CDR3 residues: CASSGDGPDYTF. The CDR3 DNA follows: TGTGCCAGCAGTGGAGACGGTCCGGACTACACCTTC.

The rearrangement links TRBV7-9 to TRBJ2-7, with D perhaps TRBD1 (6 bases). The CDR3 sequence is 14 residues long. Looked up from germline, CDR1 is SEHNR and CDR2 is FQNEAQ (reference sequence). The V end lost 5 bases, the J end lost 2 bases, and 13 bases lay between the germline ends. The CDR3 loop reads CASSHDRMPYEQYF. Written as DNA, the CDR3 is TGTGCCAGCAGCCATGACAGGATGCCCTACGAGCAGTACTTC.

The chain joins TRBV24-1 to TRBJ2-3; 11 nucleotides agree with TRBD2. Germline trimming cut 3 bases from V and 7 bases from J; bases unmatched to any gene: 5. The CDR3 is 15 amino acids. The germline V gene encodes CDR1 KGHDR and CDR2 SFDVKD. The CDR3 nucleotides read TGTGCCACCAGTGATCTCCTAGCGGGAGGCAATACGCAGTATTTT. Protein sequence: CATSDLLAGGNTQYF.

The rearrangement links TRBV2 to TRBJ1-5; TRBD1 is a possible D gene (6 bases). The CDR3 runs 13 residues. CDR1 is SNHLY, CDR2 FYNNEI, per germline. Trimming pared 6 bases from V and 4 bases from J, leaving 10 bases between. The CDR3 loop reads CASSLQGNQPQHF. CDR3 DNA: TGTGCCAGCAGCCTTCAGGGGAATCAGCCCCAGCATTTT.

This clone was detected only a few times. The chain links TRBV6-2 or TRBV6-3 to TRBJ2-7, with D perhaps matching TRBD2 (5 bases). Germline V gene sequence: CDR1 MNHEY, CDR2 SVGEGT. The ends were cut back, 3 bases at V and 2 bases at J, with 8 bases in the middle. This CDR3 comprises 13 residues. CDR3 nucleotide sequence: TGTGCCAGCAGTTATTCCGGGACCTACGAGCAGTACTTC. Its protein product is CASSYSGTYEQYF.

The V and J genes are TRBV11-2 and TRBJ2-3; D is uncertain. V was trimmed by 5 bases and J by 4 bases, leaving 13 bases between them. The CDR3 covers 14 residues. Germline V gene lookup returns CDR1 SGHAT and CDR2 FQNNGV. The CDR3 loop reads CASSPVRLSDTQYF. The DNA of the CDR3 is TGTGCCAGCAGCCCCGTTCGGTTATCAGATACGCAGTATTTT.

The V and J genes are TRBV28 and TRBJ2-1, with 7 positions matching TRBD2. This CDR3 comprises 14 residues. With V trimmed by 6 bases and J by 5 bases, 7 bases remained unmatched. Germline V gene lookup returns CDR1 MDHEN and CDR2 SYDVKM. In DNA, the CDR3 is TGTGCCAGCAGCGTAGCGGGTATCAACAATGAGCAGTTCTTC. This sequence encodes CASSVAGINNEQFF.

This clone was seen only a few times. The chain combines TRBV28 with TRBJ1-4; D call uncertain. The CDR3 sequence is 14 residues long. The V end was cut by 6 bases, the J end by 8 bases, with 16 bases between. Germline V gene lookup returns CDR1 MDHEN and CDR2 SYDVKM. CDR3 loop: CASSPTNEGEKLFF. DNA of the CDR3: TGTGCCAGCAGCCCGACAAACGAAGGCGAAAAACTGTTTTTT.

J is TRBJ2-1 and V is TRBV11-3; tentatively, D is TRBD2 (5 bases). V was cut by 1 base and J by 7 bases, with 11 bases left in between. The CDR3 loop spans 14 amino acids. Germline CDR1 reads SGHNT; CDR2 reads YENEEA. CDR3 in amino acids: CASSLGVGINEQFF. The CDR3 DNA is TGTGCCAGCAGCTTAGGCGTCGGGATAAATGAGCAGTTCTTC.

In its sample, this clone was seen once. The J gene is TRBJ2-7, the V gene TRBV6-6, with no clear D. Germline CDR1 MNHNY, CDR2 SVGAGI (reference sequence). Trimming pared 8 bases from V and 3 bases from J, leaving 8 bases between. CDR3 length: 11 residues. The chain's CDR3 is CASGPHYEQYF. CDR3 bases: TGTGCCAGCGGGCCCCACTACGAGCAGTACTTC.

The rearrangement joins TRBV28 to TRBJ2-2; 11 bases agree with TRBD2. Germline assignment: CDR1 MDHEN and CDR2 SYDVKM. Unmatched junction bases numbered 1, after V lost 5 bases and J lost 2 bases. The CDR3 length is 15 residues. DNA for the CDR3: TGTGCCAGCAGTCTAGCGGGAGGTAACACCGGGGAGCTGTTTTTT. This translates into CASSLAGGNTGELFF.

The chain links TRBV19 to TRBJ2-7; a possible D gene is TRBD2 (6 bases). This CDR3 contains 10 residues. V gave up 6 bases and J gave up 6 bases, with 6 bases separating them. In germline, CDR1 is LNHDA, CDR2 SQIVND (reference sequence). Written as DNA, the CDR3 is TGTGCCAGTAGCGGGAGCGAGCAGTACTTC. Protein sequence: CASSGSEQYF.

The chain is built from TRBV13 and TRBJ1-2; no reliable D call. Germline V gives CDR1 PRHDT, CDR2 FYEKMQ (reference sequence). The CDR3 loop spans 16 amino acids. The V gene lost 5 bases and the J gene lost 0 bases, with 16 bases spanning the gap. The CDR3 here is CASSAGERESNYGYTF. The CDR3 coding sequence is TGTGCCAGCAGCGCAGGCGAGAGGGAGTCTAACTATGGCTACACCTTC.

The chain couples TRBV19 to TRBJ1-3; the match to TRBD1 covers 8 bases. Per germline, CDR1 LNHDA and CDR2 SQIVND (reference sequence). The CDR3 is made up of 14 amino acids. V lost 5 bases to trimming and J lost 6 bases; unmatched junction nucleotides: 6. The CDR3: CASSPRTGQNTIYF. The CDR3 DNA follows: TGTGCCAGTAGTCCCCGGACAGGGCAAAACACCATATATTTT.

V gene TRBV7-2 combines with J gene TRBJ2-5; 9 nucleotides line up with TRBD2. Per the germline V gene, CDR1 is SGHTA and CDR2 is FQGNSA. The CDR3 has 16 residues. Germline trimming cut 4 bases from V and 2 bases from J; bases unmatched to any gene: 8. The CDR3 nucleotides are TGTGCCAGCAGCTGGACCGGGACTAGCACGCAAGAGACCCAGTACTTC. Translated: CASSWTGTSTQETQYF.

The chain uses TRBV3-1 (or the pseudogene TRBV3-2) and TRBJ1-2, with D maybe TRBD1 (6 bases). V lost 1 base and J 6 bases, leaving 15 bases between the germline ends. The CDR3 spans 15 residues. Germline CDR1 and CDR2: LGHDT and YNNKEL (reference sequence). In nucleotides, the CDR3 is TGTGCCAGCAGCCAAGGGGCAGGGGCCCTACATGGCTACACCTTC. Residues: CASSQGAGALHGYTF.

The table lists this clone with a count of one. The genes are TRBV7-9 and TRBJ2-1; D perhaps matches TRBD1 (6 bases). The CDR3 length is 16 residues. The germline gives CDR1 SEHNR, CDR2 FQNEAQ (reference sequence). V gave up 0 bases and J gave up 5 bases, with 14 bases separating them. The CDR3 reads CASSLAGQRVNNEQFF. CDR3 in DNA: TGTGCCAGCAGCTTAGCTGGACAGAGGGTCAACAATGAGCAGTTCTTC.

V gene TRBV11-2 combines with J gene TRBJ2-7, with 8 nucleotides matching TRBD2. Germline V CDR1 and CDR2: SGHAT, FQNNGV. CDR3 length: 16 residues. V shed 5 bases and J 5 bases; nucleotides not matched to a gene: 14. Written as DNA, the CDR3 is TGTGCCAGCAGCCCGTGGATAAGCGGGGGTTTGGACGAGCAGTACTTC. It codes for CASSPWISGGLDEQYF.